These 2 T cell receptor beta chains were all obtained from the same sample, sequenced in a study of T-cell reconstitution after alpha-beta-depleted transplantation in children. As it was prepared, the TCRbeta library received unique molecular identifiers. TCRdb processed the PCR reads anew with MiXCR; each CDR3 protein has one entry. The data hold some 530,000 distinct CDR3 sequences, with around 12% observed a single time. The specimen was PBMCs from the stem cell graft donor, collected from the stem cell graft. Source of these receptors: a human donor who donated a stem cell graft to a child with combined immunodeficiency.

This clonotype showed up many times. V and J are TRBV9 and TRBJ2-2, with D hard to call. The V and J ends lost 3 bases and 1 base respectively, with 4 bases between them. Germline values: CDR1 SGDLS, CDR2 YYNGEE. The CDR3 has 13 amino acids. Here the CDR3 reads CASSGLNTGELFF. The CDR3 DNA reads TGTGCCAGCAGCGGTTTGAACACCGGGGAGCTGTTTTTT.

The CDR3 nucleotides are TGTGCCAGTAGTTGGGAGGGCAATCAGCCCCAGCATTTT. It encodes CASSWEGNQPQHF. V usage is TRBV19 and J usage is TRBJ1-5; D is undetermined. Trimming removed 5 bases at V and 2 bases at J, with 7 bases between. CDR3 length: 13 amino acids. Per germline, CDR1 LNHDA and CDR2 SQIVND (reference sequence).